Sequencing of this TCR beta chain was carried out in a study of beta chain features in type 1 diabetes. Investigators reverse transcribed all isolated RNA, so they sequenced expressed TCRB transcripts. TCRdb's table, derived via immunoSEQ multiplex PCR, lists solely in-frame clones and lacks some. This sample has hundreds of thousands of clones, with roughly 15% found just once. Germline-derived CDR1 and CDR2 are MNHNY and SVGAGI (reference sequence). The CDR3 loop spans 14 amino acids. V was pared by 6 bases and J by 6 bases, with 18 bases between. The sample holds a few counts of this clone. The V call is TRBV6-6, the J call TRBJ2-7, with a weak D call TRBD1 (6 bases). Sequencing was carried out using naive CD4+ T cells from blood. This TCR derives from a man between 18 and 35 years old in good health. This chain's CDR3 is CASRGRGGNGEQYF. The CDR3 nucleotides are TGTGCCAGCAGGGGGAGAGGGGGAAACGGCGAGCAGTACTTC.